The sequence of this T cell receptor beta chain was determined in a study of graft-versus-host responses after intestinal transplantation. Study outcomes and limitations: Those patients showing graft-donor T cell macrochimerism displayed high graft-versus-host to host-versus-graft clonal ratios in allografts.

Germline values: CDR1 LNHDA, CDR2 SQIVND (reference sequence). J gave up 4 bases and V 5 bases, and 4 bases lay outside the gene matches. CDR3 size: 14 residues. A word on this clone: Its matching antigen is unknown.

Assay: immunoSEQ multiplex PCR; the TCRdb copy retains only in-frame clones and omits some. Among fewer than 30,000 clones, more than 90% were seen once, and the ten largest hold roughly 0.89%. V usage is TRBV19 and J usage is TRBJ1-5, with 8 bases that match TRBD1. The source material was PBMCs, sampled roughly 30 days after intestinal transplant. The receptor's source is a human patient who received an intestinal transplant, so some T cells may come from the graft donor. The CDR3 reads CASSYRDRNQPQHF. DNA for the CDR3: TGTGCCAGTAGTTACCGGGACAGGAATCAGCCCCAGCATTTT.